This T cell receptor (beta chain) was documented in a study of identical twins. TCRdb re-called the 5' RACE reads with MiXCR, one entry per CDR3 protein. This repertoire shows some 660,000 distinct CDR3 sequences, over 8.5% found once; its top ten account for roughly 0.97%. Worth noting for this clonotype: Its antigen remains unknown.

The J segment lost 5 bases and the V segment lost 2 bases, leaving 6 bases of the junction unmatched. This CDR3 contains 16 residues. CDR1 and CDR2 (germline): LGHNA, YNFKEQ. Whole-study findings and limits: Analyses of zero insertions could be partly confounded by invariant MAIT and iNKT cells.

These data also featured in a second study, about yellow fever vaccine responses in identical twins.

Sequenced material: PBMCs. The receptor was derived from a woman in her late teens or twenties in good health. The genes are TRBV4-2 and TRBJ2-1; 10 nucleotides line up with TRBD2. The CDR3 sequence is CASSQHLAGVNNEQFF. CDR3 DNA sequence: TGTGCCAGCAGCCAACATCTAGCGGGAGTAAACAATGAGCAGTTCTTC.